Shown below are 2 T cell receptor beta chains from a single sample sequenced in a study of OX40 agonist ivuxolimab in advanced cancers. Assay used: immunoSEQ multiplex PCR; TCRdb lists only in-frame clones, some missing. There are 75,000 to 80,000 clones in the sample; over 75% occur only once, and 6.5% to 8.5% lies in the top ten. The starting material was CD4+ or CD8+ T cells sorted from blood, obtained in a trial of the OX40 agonist ivuxolimab. These TCRs come from an adult with an advanced solid tumor such as melanoma, head and neck, liver or kidney cancer.

The chain joins TRBV5-1 to TRBJ2-5, with a weak D call TRBD1 (6 bases). The CDR3 is made up of 14 amino acids. Germline V gives CDR1 SGHRS, CDR2 YFSETQ. V was pared by 0 bases and J by 5 bases, with 11 bases between. The CDR3 reads CASSLGTVGETQYF. The CDR3 DNA reads as TGCGCCAGCAGCTTGGGGACAGTTGGGGAGACCCAGTACTTC.

This chain links TRBV9 with TRBJ1-3; a weak D match, TRBD1 (5 bases). This CDR3 is built from 15 residues. Germline CDR1 SGDLS, CDR2 YYNGEE. Trimming pared 0 bases from V and 3 bases from J, leaving 10 bases between. As DNA, the CDR3 is TGTGCCAGCAGCGTAGCGGGGACGGATGGAAACACCATATATTTT. Its protein product is CASSVAGTDGNTIYF.